This T cell receptor beta chain was captured by sequencing in a study of blood T cell repertoires in COVID-19. As originally analysed: Reference gene primer amplification gave nucleated cell count estimates. Some clones are missing from TCRdb's copy, which holds only in-frame ones; the method was immunoSEQ multiplex PCR. The DNA was the basis for D and trimming; V, J and clone size are from that table. This sample has 130,000 to 150,000 clones, with roughly 86% found just once. CDR3 length: 16 amino acids. Per germline, CDR1 SGHDT and CDR2 YYEEEE. The V and J ends lost 2 bases and 1 base respectively, with 12 bases between them.

The material sequenced was peripheral blood. The TCR sequence derives from a woman aged 45-65 years with acute or convalescent COVID-19. The chain carries TRBV5-6 and TRBJ2-2, with D uncertain. CDR3 loop: CASSFSRHLNTGELFF. The CDR3 DNA follows: TGTGCCAGCAGCTTTTCCAGACATTTGAACACCGGGGAGCTGTTTTTT. Looking up the rest from reference TRBV5-6 and TRBJ2-2 gives the full variable domain: DAGVTQSPTHLIKTRGQQVTLRCSPKSGHDTVSWYQQALGQGPQFIFQYYEEEERQRGNFPDRFSGHQFPNYSSELNVNALLLGDSALYLCASSFSRHLNTGELFFGEGSRLTVL.